These 30 T cell receptor beta chains originate from one sample sequenced in a study of blood T cell repertoires in COVID-19. Libraries were prepared by immunoSEQ multiplex PCR; TCRdb keeps only in-frame clonotypes and omits some of them. This repertoire shows about 210,000 clones, roughly 90% found once; its top ten account for 4% to 5.5%. Material for sequencing was peripheral blood. These receptors came from a woman aged 40 to 50 with acute or convalescent COVID-19.

The gene calls are TRBV3-1 (or the pseudogene TRBV3-2) and TRBJ2-3, with D possibly matching TRBD2 (7 bases). V was clipped by 4 bases and J by 9 bases, with 23 bases between them. The germline gives CDR1 LGHDT, CDR2 YNNKEL (reference sequence). The CDR3 covers 16 residues. CDR3 sequence (DNA): TGTGCCAGCAGCCTCTTACTTCGGGGGGCAGACCCCACGCAGTATTTT. Translation: CASSLLLRGADPTQYF.

The chain links TRBV4-1 to TRBJ1-1; 9 nucleotides agree with TRBD1. The CDR3 is made up of 19 amino acids. The J segment lost 3 bases and the V segment lost 0 bases, leaving 14 bases of the junction unmatched. Germline V gives CDR1 MGHRA, CDR2 YSYEKL. CDR3 in DNA: TGCGCCAGCAGCCAAGACCTCGGGACAGGGATAGGATGGGACACTGAAGCTTTCTTT. Its protein product is CASSQDLGTGIGWDTEAFF.

On this clone itself: One end of the junction varies from germline; a read error may be responsible. The chain links TRBV7-9 to TRBJ1-2; 11 bases are a match to TRBD1. Germline CDR1 and CDR2: SEHNR and FQNEAQ (reference sequence). The CDR3 contains 15 residues. The CDR3 DNA reads TGTGCCAGCAGCCGGGGGACAGGGGGTAACTCTGGCTACACCTTC. It is translated as CASSRGTGGNSGYTF.

The chain couples TRBV3-1 (or the pseudogene TRBV3-2) to TRBJ2-3; 12 bases are shared with TRBD2. V dropped 4 bases and J dropped 4; count of bases not matched to a gene: 15. Germline V gene lookup returns CDR1 LGHDT and CDR2 YNNKEL (reference sequence). This CDR3 has 19 residues. Here the CDR3 reads CASSPRLAGAQTSPDTQYF. In DNA form, the CDR3 reads TGTGCCAGCAGCCCTAGACTAGCGGGGGCCCAGACAAGCCCAGATACGCAGTATTTT.

The V gene is TRBV18, the J gene TRBJ1-5; D gene unclear. CDR1 is KGHSH, CDR2 LQKENI, per germline. Trimming cost V 2 bases and J 4 bases, with 9 bases left between them. The CDR3 covers 14 residues. CDR3 protein: CASSPSAGNQPQHF. CDR3 in DNA: TGTGCCAGCTCACCATCCGCGGGGAATCAGCCCCAGCATTTT.

The rearrangement uses TRBV30 and TRBJ1-6; 10 bases line up with TRBD1. CDR1 GTSNPN and CDR2 SVGIG come from the germline V gene (reference sequence). The junction had 4 bases not matched to a gene; V was cut back by 2 bases and J by 9 bases. This CDR3 region has 14 residues. The DNA for the CDR3 is TGTGCCTGGAGTCCGGGACAGGGGATTTCACCCCTCCACTTT. Translated, it gives CAWSPGQGISPLHF.

The chain uses TRBV12-5 and TRBJ2-1; possible D gene TRBD1, 5 bases. The CDR3 is made up of 11 amino acids. Germline V lookup: CDR1 LGHNT, CDR2 FRNRAP. The V end was cut by 6 bases, the J end by 14 bases, with 14 bases between. CDR3 region: CASGKWEGEFF. In nucleotides, the CDR3 is TGTGCTAGTGGGAAGTGGGAAGGGGAGTTCTTC.

V usage is TRBV18 and J usage is TRBJ2-3; 14 bases map to TRBD2. The CDR3 totals 18 residues. Per the germline V gene, CDR1 is KGHSH and CDR2 is LQKENI. J gave up 2 bases and V 4 bases, and 8 bases lay outside the gene matches. The CDR3 DNA follows: TGTGCCAGCTCACGAGGACTAGCGGGGGGTAGATACACAGATACGCAGTATTTT. Residues: CASSRGLAGGRYTDTQYF. The variable domain in full, completed from reference TRBV18 and TRBJ2-3, reads NAGVMQNPRHLVRRRGQEARLRCSPMKGHSHVYWYRQLPEEGLKFMVYLQKENIIDESGMPKERFSAEFPKEGPSILRIQQVVRGDSAAYFCASSRGLAGGRYTDTQYFGPGTRLTVL.

This rearrangement joins TRBV7-3 to TRBJ2-3; 10 nucleotides line up with TRBD2. Germline values: CDR1 SGHTA, CDR2 FQGTGA. After removal of 0 bases from V and 2 bases from J, the junction contained 2 bases not matched to a gene. The CDR3 covers 16 residues. The CDR3 here is CASSLTSGGYTDTQYF. As DNA, the CDR3 is TGTGCCAGCAGCTTAACTAGCGGGGGGTACACAGATACGCAGTATTTT.

The chain has TRBV16 and TRBJ2-1; TRBD1 agrees at 7 bases. The CDR3 consists of 16 residues. Trimming took 4 bases from V and 8 from J; bases not matched to a gene: 14. Germline CDR1 and CDR2: KGHSY and FQNENV. The chain's CDR3 is CASSPIQGSLLDEQFF. In DNA, the CDR3 is TGTGCCAGCAGCCCGATACAGGGGTCTTTACTGGATGAGCAGTTCTTC.

The V call is TRBV4-2, the J call TRBJ2-2; no reliable D call. The CDR3 has 15 residues. V lost 1 base, J lost 4 bases, and 10 bases lay in between. Germline V gene sequence: CDR1 LGHNA, CDR2 YNFKEQ. The CDR3 nucleotides read TGTGCCAGCAGCCAAGTTGTCAGCGTCACCGGGGAGCTGTTTTTT. It translates to CASSQVVSVTGELFF.

The chain recombines TRBV24-1 with TRBJ2-1; the match to TRBD1 covers 9 bases. V gave up 7 bases and J gave up 6 bases; unmatched junction bases: 18. The CDR3 has 18 residues. Germline loops: CDR1 KGHDR, CDR2 SFDVKD. The CDR3, as DNA: TGTGCCACCAGCCCCGGGACAGGGTCGGGTAATTGGGGCAATGAGCAGTTCTTC. Protein sequence: CATSPGTGSGNWGNEQFF.

This chain links TRBV12-2 with TRBJ2-1; no check of the table's D call, TRBD2, against the DNA was made. TRBV12-2 is classified as a pseudogene. The CDR3 is 16 residues long. CDR3 protein: CASRLRLAGDKNEQFF. CDR3 in DNA: TGTGCAAGTCGCCTAAGACTAGCGGGGGATAAAAATGAGCAGTTCTTC.

This rearrangement joins TRBV6-6 to TRBJ1-4; a possible D gene is TRBD1 (5 bases). V lost 3 bases to trimming and J lost 0 bases, with 8 bases between them. The CDR3 runs to 15 residues. Germline values: CDR1 MNHNY, CDR2 SVGAGI (reference sequence). The CDR3 region has the DNA TGTGCCAGCAGTTATGTAGGGGCAACTAATGAAAAACTGTTTTTT. The encoded protein is CASSYVGATNEKLFF.

The chain recombines TRBV6-5 with TRBJ2-7, with TRBD2 matching over 8 bases. CDR1 MNHEY and CDR2 SVGAGI come from the germline V gene. V was pared by 11 bases and J by 0 bases, with 12 bases of the junction left unmatched. This CDR3 is 15 amino acids long. CDR3 DNA: TGTGCCCGCCGGGGGGGTGGGGCGAGCTCCTACGAGCAGTACGTC. Residues: CARRGGGASSYEQYV.

CDR3 amino acids: CASSQDRMLGTGEMANYGYTF. The DNA for the CDR3 is TGCGCCAGCAGCCAAGATAGGATGCTAGGGACAGGGGAAATGGCTAACTATGGCTACACCTTC. The rearrangement uses TRBV4-1 and TRBJ1-2; TRBD1 matches 10 bases. With V trimmed by 0 bases and J by 0 bases, 16 bases remained unmatched. The CDR3 length is 21 residues. Germline-derived CDR1 and CDR2 are MGHRA and YSYEKL.

This rearrangement joins TRBV5-1 to TRBJ2-7, with TRBD2 as a possible D gene (6 bases). The CDR3 extends over 13 amino acids. Germline V gene data show CDR1 as SGHRS and CDR2 as YFSETQ. V dropped 3 bases and J dropped 6 bases, with 13 bases sitting between them. The CDR3 coding sequence is TGCGCCAGCAGCTCCGGCCCCGGGGGCGAGCAGTACGTC. Translated: CASSSGPGGEQYV.

This chain joins TRBV19 and TRBJ2-6; the D gene is possibly TRBD1 (6 bases). The CDR3 runs 19 residues. V lost 7 bases and J lost 0, with 22 bases in between. Germline CDR1 reads LNHDA; CDR2 reads SQIVND (reference sequence). CDR3 nucleotide sequence: TGTGCCAGTAAGTACAGGGCGGATAGTCTTCACTCTGGGGCCAACGTCCTGACTTTC. It translates to CASKYRADSLHSGANVLTF.

J is TRBJ2-7 and V is TRBV7-8, with TRBD1 matching 8 bases. From germline, CDR1 is SGHVS and CDR2 FQNEAQ. V was clipped by 4 bases and J by 2 bases; unmatched bases: 1. The CDR3 consists of 13 residues. CDR3 nucleotide sequence: TGTGCCAGCAGCTGGGACAGGACCTACGAGCAGTACGTC. Amino acid sequence: CASSWDRTYEQYV.

This sequence joins TRBV5-1 and TRBJ2-3; 8 bases align to TRBD1. Germline V gives CDR1 SGHRS, CDR2 YFSETQ. The CDR3 consists of 16 residues. V lost 0 bases to trimming and J lost 4 bases; unmatched junction nucleotides: 7. CDR3 loop: CASSLGTGSGADTQYF. CDR3 DNA sequence: TGCGCCAGCAGCTTGGGGACAGGGTCGGGGGCAGATACGCAGTATTTT.

The chain recombines TRBV9 with TRBJ1-6; tentative D call: TRBD1 (5 bases). The V gene's germline CDR1 is SGDLS and CDR2 YYNGEE. Trimming removed 4 bases at V and 4 bases at J, with 9 bases between. This CDR3 is built from 14 residues. CDR3 DNA sequence: TGTGCCAGCAGCACGACAGATTATAATTCACCCCTCCACTTT. Its translation: CASSTTDYNSPLHF.

This clone was seen once. A much more abundant neighbour one base away suggests this may be a read error. Other DNA sequences in this sample translate to the same CDR3. The chain links TRBV19 to TRBJ1-1; the D gene is possibly TRBD1 (6 bases). V lost 5 bases, J lost 0 bases, and 10 bases lay in between. The CDR3 totals 14 residues. The V gene's germline CDR1 is LNHDA and CDR2 SQIVND (reference sequence). The CDR3 DNA reads TGTGCCAGTAGTTTCGGACAGTTGAACACTGAAGCTTTCTTT. It translates to CASSFGQLNTEAFF. Full variable domain (remainder filled in from reference TRBV19 and TRBJ1-1): DGGITQSPKYLFRKEGQNVTLSCEQNLNHDAMYWYRQDPGQGLRLIYYSQIVNDFQKGDIAEGYSVSREKKESFPLTVTSAQKNPTAFYLCASSFGQLNTEAFFGQGTRLTVV.

The CDR3 DNA follows: TGCAGTGCTAGTTCTAGCGGGTTGGGGCTAGGAGAGACCCAGTACTTC. It yields the protein CSASSSGLGLGETQYF. This chain uses TRBV20-1 with TRBJ2-5; 8 positions match TRBD2. V lost 3 bases to trimming and J lost 4 bases; unmatched junction nucleotides: 13. The length of the CDR3 is 16 residues. Per the germline V gene, CDR1 is DFQATT and CDR2 is SNEGSKA (reference sequence).

The rearrangement links TRBV7-2 to TRBJ2-1; TRBD1 aligns across 10 bases. Trimming at V came to 5 bases and at J to 10 bases, leaving 14 bases not matched to a gene. The length of the CDR3 is 16 residues. Germline V gene data show CDR1 as SGHTA and CDR2 as FQGNSA. CDR3 sequence: CASSQRQGALGGEQFF. DNA for the CDR3: TGTGCCAGCAGCCAACGACAGGGGGCGCTCGGTGGCGAGCAGTTCTTC.

This chain connects TRBV19 to TRBJ2-5; D possibly corresponds to TRBD1 (5 bases). This CDR3 has 16 amino acids. Germline V CDR1 and CDR2: LNHDA, SQIVND (reference sequence). The V gene lost 1 base and the J gene lost 3 bases, with 15 bases spanning the gap. The CDR3 is CASSIGSRAGKETQYF. In DNA form, the CDR3 reads TGTGCCAGTAGTATAGGTTCTAGGGCAGGGAAAGAGACCCAGTACTTC.

The chain carries TRBV6-5 and TRBJ2-3; 9 nucleotides match TRBD2. Looked up from germline, CDR1 is MNHEY and CDR2 is SVGAGI. This CDR3 is built from 15 residues. The V gene end was trimmed by 2 bases and the J gene end by 2 bases; junction bases not matched to a gene: 2. CDR3 in DNA: TGTGCCAGCAGTTACCTAGCGGGGTCCACAGATACGCAGTATTTT. Its translation: CASSYLAGSTDTQYF.

J is TRBJ1-6 and V is TRBV27; 8 nucleotides line up with TRBD1. Losses at the gene ends were 1 base for V and 9 bases for J; bases not matched to a gene: 11. Germline V CDR1 and CDR2: MNHEY, SMNVEV (reference sequence). CDR3 length: 17 residues. CDR3 sequence reads: CASSLFGGQGGSSPLHF. The CDR3 DNA reads as TGTGCCAGCAGTTTATTCGGAGGACAGGGAGGAAGTTCACCCCTCCACTTT.

The gene calls are TRBV5-6 and TRBJ1-1, with D maybe TRBD1 (5 bases). CDR1 is SGHDT, CDR2 YYEEEE, per germline. The V gene lost 2 bases and the J gene lost 3 bases, with 23 bases spanning the gap. CDR3 length equals 18 residues. CDR3 nucleotide sequence: TGTGCCAGCAGCTTACAGAAGAGGAGCAGGGTATGGGACACTGAAGCTTTCTTT. This codes for CASSLQKRSRVWDTEAFF.

The chain recombines TRBV7-8 with TRBJ1-2, with D perhaps TRBD1 (6 bases). This CDR3 has 15 amino acids. Trimming left V 5 bases short and J 0 bases short, with 13 bases between. Germline CDR1 reads SGHVS; CDR2 reads FQNEAQ. The CDR3 bases are TGTGCCAGCAGCCGTAACAGGGCTACTAACTATGGCTACACCTTC. Translating gives CASSRNRATNYGYTF.

CDR3 nucleotide sequence: TGTGCCAGCAGCCCGCTCCGCAGGCCGAACACCTTC. It yields the protein CASSPLRRPNTF. The chain carries TRBV11-2 and TRBJ1-2; D gene unclear. Germline loops: CDR1 SGHAT, CDR2 FQNNGV. This CDR3 spans 12 amino acids. V was trimmed by 5 bases and J by 12 bases, leaving 16 bases between them.